Here is one T cell receptor (beta chain) with its context. The data are from a study of technical replicates of blood from a few donors. The germline V gene encodes CDR1 SEHNR and CDR2 FQNEAQ (reference sequence). V was pared by 3 bases and J by 4 bases, with 8 bases between. The CDR3 runs to 13 residues. Profiled with immunoSEQ multiplex PCR; TCRdb holds only in-frame clones, not every one. The table shows some 69,000 clones, with roughly 88% occurring only once. The rearrangement uses TRBV7-9 and TRBJ2-3; D is possibly TRBD2 (6 bases). This receptor was taken from a human donor in good health. Some clones in this sample may be carry-over from other donors' samples. The sample taken for sequencing was PBMCs. The CDR3 spells CASSLREADTQYF. The DNA of the CDR3 is TGTGCCAGCAGCTTGAGGGAGGCAGATACGCAGTATTTT.